The clone carrying this T cell receptor (beta chain) was seen many times. CDR1 and CDR2 (germline): SGHRS, YFSETQ. With 1 base clipped from V and 6 bases from J, the junction kept 4 bases outside the gene matches. The length of the CDR3 is 15 residues. Time point denoted: sample taken at primary tumor resection. Whole RNA, which was extracted from tumor, nontumor lung tissue or frozen PBMC, was sequenced without any cell sorting. Each CDR3 protein is one row after TCRdb ran MiXCR on the 5' RACE reads. The sample carries 20,000 to 30,000 distinct CDR3 sequences, roughly 4.5% recorded once. The sample originates from a study of spatial heterogeneity in lung cancer.

The V gene is TRBV5-1, the J gene TRBJ2-2; 9 nucleotides align to TRBD2. The receptor was derived from a male donor with early-stage non-small cell lung cancer. Sequencing used PBMCs, obtained at surgery. CDR3 region: CASSLSSGIAGELFF. CDR3 coding DNA: TGCGCCAGCAGCTTGTCTAGCGGGATTGCCGGGGAGCTGTTTTTT.